The 21 T cell receptor beta chains listed next were all sequenced from one sample in a study of T cells in tuberculosis. Assay: immunoSEQ multiplex PCR; the TCRdb copy retains only in-frame clones and omits some. The sample contains 35,000 to 45,000 clones, about 94% of which appear only once. The material sequenced was PBMCs. Every receptor here comes from a donor aged 10-35 years with latent tuberculosis or without tuberculosis infection. Some clones in this sample may be carry-over from other donors' samples.

This chain joins TRBV18 and TRBJ1-1; D is unresolved. Germline V lookup: CDR1 KGHSH, CDR2 LQKENI. The V end lost 0 bases, the J end lost 3 bases, and 8 bases lay between the germline ends. The CDR3 has 14 amino acids. CDR3 DNA sequence: TGTGCCAGCTCACCACCGACAACGGACACTGAAGCTTTCTTT. As protein: CASSPPTTDTEAFF.

The V call is TRBV28, the J call TRBJ1-1; D is perhaps TRBD1 (6 bases). Germline V gene data show CDR1 as MDHEN and CDR2 as SYDVKM. The CDR3 runs to 14 residues. V was shortened by 3 bases and J by 6 bases, with 14 bases between the two germline ends. CDR3 amino acids: CASSFRVQGPEAFF. Written as DNA, the CDR3 is TGTGCCAGCAGTTTCCGGGTACAGGGTCCTGAAGCTTTCTTT.

The chain joins TRBV7-3 to TRBJ2-1; a possible D gene is TRBD1 (6 bases). Per germline, CDR1 SGHTA and CDR2 FQGTGA. V lost 5 bases, J lost 7 bases, and 18 bases lay in between. This CDR3 has 15 amino acids. The CDR3 loop reads CASSRGQSPGNEQFF. Written as DNA, the CDR3 is TGTGCCAGCAGCCGCGGACAGAGTCCCGGGAATGAGCAGTTCTTC.

The CDR3 nucleotides read TGCGCCAGCAGACCCGTGACAGGGAAGGGTCAGCCCCAGCATTTT. It encodes CASRPVTGKGQPQHF. The V call is TRBV4-1, the J call TRBJ1-5, with TRBD1 identical over 7 bases. The CDR3 covers 15 residues. Germline-derived CDR1 and CDR2 are MGHRA and YSYEKL. The ends lost 6 bases at V and 6 bases at J; junction bases unmatched: 11.

The rearrangement joins TRBV9 to TRBJ2-2; 9 positions match TRBD2. The V gene's germline CDR1 is SGDLS and CDR2 YYNGEE. CDR3 length: 16 residues. Trimming took 5 bases from V and 4 from J; bases not matched to a gene: 9. The CDR3 loop is CASSPREREVTGELFF. DNA of the CDR3: TGTGCCAGCAGTCCCCGAGAGCGGGAGGTCACCGGGGAGCTGTTTTTT.

The rearrangement joins TRBV7-6 to TRBJ1-2; 7 positions agree with TRBD1. The germline gives CDR1 SGHVS, CDR2 FNYEAQ. The V and J ends lost 5 bases and 2 bases, in that order; junction bases with no gene match: 11. This CDR3 is built from 16 residues. For the CDR3, the DNA is TGTGCCAGCAGCCCGGAACCCGGACAGGCAAACTATGGCTACACCTTC. It encodes CASSPEPGQANYGYTF.

J is TRBJ2-7 and V is TRBV9, with 10 positions matching TRBD2. The germline V gene encodes CDR1 SGDLS and CDR2 YYNGEE. The CDR3 sequence is 14 residues long. V lost 0 bases and J lost 6; bases outside the gene matches: 3. The CDR3, as DNA: TGTGCCAGCAGCGTAGAACTAGCGGGGAGCGAGCAGTACTTC. Residues: CASSVELAGSEQYF.

This chain connects TRBV28 to TRBJ2-1, with 11 nucleotides matching TRBD2. The CDR3 sequence is 14 residues long. Germline trimming cut 1 base from V and 7 bases from J; bases unmatched to any gene: 0. Germline V gene lookup returns CDR1 MDHEN and CDR2 SYDVKM. DNA for the CDR3: TGTGCCAGCAGTTTATTAGCGGGAGGGAATGAGCAGTTCTTC. Protein product: CASSLLAGGNEQFF.

This chain joins TRBV28 and TRBJ2-7, with D perhaps matching TRBD1 (6 bases). The length of the CDR3 is 13 residues. V was trimmed by 4 bases and J by 4 bases, leaving 11 bases between them. Germline CDR1 reads MDHEN; CDR2 reads SYDVKM. CDR3 nucleotide sequence: TGTGCCAGCAGTTCGGGACATCTATACGAGCAGTACTTC. This sequence encodes CASSSGHLYEQYF.

The chain joins TRBV9 to TRBJ2-7; 7 bases are a match to TRBD1. The CDR3 extends over 14 amino acids. The germline V gene has CDR1 SGDLS and CDR2 YYNGEE. The V gene end was trimmed by 3 bases and the J gene end by 3 bases; junction bases not matched to a gene: 6. The CDR3 loop is CASSGSGQHYEQYF. The CDR3 DNA reads TGTGCCAGCAGCGGATCGGGACAGCACTACGAGCAGTACTTC.

This clone was counted a single time. V is TRBV7-9 and J is TRBJ2-3; 8 nucleotides line up with TRBD2. The CDR3 runs 16 residues. Germline V gene sequence: CDR1 SEHNR, CDR2 FQNEAQ (reference sequence). The V gene end was trimmed by 5 bases and the J gene end by 2 bases; junction bases not matched to a gene: 9. This CDR3 is CASSPGTSGITDTQYF. The CDR3 nucleotides read TGTGCCAGCAGCCCCGGAACTAGCGGAATCACAGATACGCAGTATTTT.

This sequence joins TRBV15 and TRBJ2-1, with 12 bases aligning to TRBD2. The CDR3 covers 16 residues. Germline V gene data show CDR1 as LNHNV and CDR2 as YYDKDF (reference sequence). Trimming removed 8 bases from V and 5 bases from J; junction bases left unmatched: 10. The CDR3 loop reads CATGSLAGGPNNEQFF. For the CDR3, the DNA is TGTGCCACCGGGAGTCTAGCGGGAGGGCCCAACAATGAGCAGTTCTTC.

The chain carries TRBV28 and TRBJ2-1; possibly TRBD2 for D (5 bases). Germline V gene lookup returns CDR1 MDHEN and CDR2 SYDVKM. The CDR3 runs to 15 residues. Trimming cost V 5 bases and J 4 bases, with 15 bases left between them. CDR3 sequence: CASSPQVALYNEQFF. The CDR3 DNA sequence: TGTGCCAGCAGTCCCCAGGTAGCGCTATACAATGAGCAGTTCTTC.

This sequence joins TRBV27 and TRBJ2-1, with 10 bases lining up with TRBD2. Per germline, CDR1 MNHEY and CDR2 SMNVEV (reference sequence). The CDR3 runs 15 residues. The trim removed 6 bases at V and 7 bases at J, leaving 9 bases unmatched. The DNA of the CDR3 is TGTGCCAGCAGCATGGGACTAGCGAGATTAAATGAGCAGTTCTTC. This encodes CASSMGLARLNEQFF.

V is TRBV4-1 and J is TRBJ2-1, with 7 nucleotides matching TRBD2. Trimming removed 0 bases from V and 8 bases from J; junction bases left unmatched: 7. The CDR3 contains 15 residues. Germline CDR1 MGHRA, CDR2 YSYEKL. The CDR3 sequence: CASSQDARESYEQFF. CDR3 nucleotides: TGCGCCAGCAGCCAAGATGCGCGGGAGAGCTATGAGCAGTTCTTC.

The chain has TRBV5-5 and TRBJ1-5; 7 bases agree with TRBD1. The CDR3 extends over 14 amino acids. V lost 0 bases, J lost 8 bases, and 5 bases stayed unmatched. The V gene's germline CDR1 is SGHKS and CDR2 YYEKEE (reference sequence). The DNA for the CDR3 is TGTGCCAGCAGCTTGGGGACAGGTTTTAAGCCCCAGCATTTT. Translation: CASSLGTGFKPQHF.

This chain links TRBV30 with TRBJ1-2, with D perhaps matching TRBD1 (5 bases). This CDR3 is built from 14 residues. The germline V and J ends were trimmed by 3 bases and 4 bases, with 15 bases remaining between them. Germline-derived CDR1 and CDR2 are GTSNPN and SVGIG (reference sequence). The CDR3 spells CAWSSGMVVYGYTF. DNA for the CDR3: TGTGCCTGGAGCTCAGGGATGGTAGTCTATGGCTACACCTTC. Combining the CDR3 with reference TRBV30 and TRBJ1-2 gives the whole variable domain SQTIHQWPATLVQPVGSPLSLECTVEGTSNPNLYWYRQAAGRGLQLLFYSVGIGQISSEVPQNLSASRPQDRQFILSSKKLLLSDSGFYLCAWSSGMVVYGYTFGSGTRLTVV.

The rearrangement joins TRBV4-1 to TRBJ2-7; possibly TRBD2 for D (5 bases). The length of the CDR3 is 13 residues. Trimming took 6 bases from V and 3 from J, leaving 12 bases between them. The V gene's germline CDR1 is MGHRA and CDR2 YSYEKL. This CDR3 reads CASSPGVLYEQYF. The DNA of the CDR3 is TGCGCCAGCAGTCCCGGGGTCCTCTACGAGCAGTACTTC.

The sample holds one count of this clone. V gene TRBV29-1 combines with J gene TRBJ1-2, with TRBD1 matching over 7 bases. The germline V gene has CDR1 SQVTM and CDR2 ANQGSEA. This CDR3 region has 14 residues. V lost 6 bases and J lost 3; bases outside the gene matches: 10. The CDR3 sequence is CSVNKMTGYYGYTF. As DNA, the CDR3 is TGCAGCGTCAACAAAATGACAGGGTACTATGGCTACACCTTC.

This clone appeared a few times. V gene TRBV9 combines with J gene TRBJ2-2, with D hard to call. There are 14 residues in the CDR3. The ends were cut back, 0 bases at V and 3 bases at J, with 6 bases in the middle. Germline lookup yields CDR1 SGDLS and CDR2 YYNGEE. As DNA, the CDR3 is TGTGCCAGCAGCGTAGCGCTATACACCGGGGAGCTGTTTTTT. It encodes CASSVALYTGELFF. Full variable domain (outside the CDR3, taken from reference TRBV9 and TRBJ2-2): DSGVTQTPKHLITATGQRVTLRCSPRSGDLSVYWYQQSLDQGLQFLIQYYNGEERAKGNILERFSAQQFPDLHSELNLSSLELGDSALYFCASSVALYTGELFFGEGSRLTVL.

This clone occurred once. This chain joins TRBV29-1 and TRBJ1-2, with 11 bases fitting TRBD1. The CDR3 covers 14 residues. V lost 4 bases to trimming and J lost 7 bases; unmatched junction nucleotides: 8. The germline CDR1 and CDR2 sequences are SQVTM and ANQGSEA. CDR3 in amino acids: CSVGSGTGGFGYTF. The CDR3 DNA reads as TGCAGCGTTGGTTCTGGGACAGGGGGATTTGGCTACACCTTC.